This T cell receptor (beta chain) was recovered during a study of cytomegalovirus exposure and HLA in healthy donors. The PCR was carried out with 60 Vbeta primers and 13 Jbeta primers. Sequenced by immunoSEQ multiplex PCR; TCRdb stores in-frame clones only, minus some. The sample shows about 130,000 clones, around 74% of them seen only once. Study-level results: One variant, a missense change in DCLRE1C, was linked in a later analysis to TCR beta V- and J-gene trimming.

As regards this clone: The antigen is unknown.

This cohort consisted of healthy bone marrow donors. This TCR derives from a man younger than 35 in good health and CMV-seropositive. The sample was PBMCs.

CDR3 in DNA: TGTGCCAGCAGAAGACCCGGGACAGGGGTTACTGAAGCTTTCTTT. It encodes CASRRPGTGVTEAFF. J is TRBJ1-1 and V is TRBV14; 10 nucleotides align to TRBD1. Germline V CDR1 and CDR2: SGHDN, FVKESK. This CDR3 has 15 residues. V lost 6 bases, J lost 5 bases, and 9 bases stayed unmatched.